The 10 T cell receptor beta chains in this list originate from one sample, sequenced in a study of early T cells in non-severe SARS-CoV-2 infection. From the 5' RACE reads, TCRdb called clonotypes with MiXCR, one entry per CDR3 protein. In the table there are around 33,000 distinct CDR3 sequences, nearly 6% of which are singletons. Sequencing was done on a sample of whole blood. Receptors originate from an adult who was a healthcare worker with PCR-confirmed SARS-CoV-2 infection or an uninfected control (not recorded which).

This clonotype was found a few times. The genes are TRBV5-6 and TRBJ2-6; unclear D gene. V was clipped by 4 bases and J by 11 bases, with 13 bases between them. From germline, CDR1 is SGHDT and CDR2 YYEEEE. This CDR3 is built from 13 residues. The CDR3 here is CASSRVWGDVLTF. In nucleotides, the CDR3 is TGTGCCAGCAGCCGAGTTTGGGGTGACGTCCTGACTTTC.

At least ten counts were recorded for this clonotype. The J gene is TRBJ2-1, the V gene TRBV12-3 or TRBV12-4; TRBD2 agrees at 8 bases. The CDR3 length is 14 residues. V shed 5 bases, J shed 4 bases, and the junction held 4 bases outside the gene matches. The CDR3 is CASSEGTRYNEQFF. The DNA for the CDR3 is TGTGCCAGCAGTGAAGGGACTAGATACAATGAGCAGTTCTTC.

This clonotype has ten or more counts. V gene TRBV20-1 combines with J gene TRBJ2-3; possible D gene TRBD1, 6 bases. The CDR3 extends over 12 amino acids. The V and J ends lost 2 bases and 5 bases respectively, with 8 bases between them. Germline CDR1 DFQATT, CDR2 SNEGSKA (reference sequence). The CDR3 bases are TGCAGTGCTAGATGGACAGTAGATACGCAGTATTTT. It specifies CSARWTVDTQYF.

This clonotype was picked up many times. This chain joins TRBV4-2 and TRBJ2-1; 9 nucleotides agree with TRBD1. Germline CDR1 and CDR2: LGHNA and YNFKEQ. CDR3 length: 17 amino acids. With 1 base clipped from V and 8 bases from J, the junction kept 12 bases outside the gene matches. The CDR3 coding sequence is TGTGCCAGCAGCCAAGTAGCGCCGGGACAGGGTTCTGATGAGCAGTTCTTC. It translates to CASSQVAPGQGSDEQFF.

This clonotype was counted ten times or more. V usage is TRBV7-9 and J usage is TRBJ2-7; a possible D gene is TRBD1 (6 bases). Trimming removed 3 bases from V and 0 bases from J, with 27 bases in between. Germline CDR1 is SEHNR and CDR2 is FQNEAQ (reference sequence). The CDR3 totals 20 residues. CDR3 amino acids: CASSFPNRDTTMLSSYEQYF. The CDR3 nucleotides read TGTGCCAGCAGCTTTCCCAACCGGGACACAACCATGTTAAGCTCCTACGAGCAGTACTTC.

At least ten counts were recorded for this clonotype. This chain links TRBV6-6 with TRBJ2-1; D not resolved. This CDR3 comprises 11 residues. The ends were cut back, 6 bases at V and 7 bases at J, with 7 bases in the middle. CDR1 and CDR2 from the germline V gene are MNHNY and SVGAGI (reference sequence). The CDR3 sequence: CASRVPNEQFF. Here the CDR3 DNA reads TGTGCCAGCAGGGTCCCGAATGAGCAGTTCTTC.

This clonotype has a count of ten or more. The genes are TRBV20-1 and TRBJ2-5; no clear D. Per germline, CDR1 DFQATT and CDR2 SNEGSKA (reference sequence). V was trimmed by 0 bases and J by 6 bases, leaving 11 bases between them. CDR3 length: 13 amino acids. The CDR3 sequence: CSAREGPVQTQYF. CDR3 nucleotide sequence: TGCAGTGCTAGAGAGGGTCCGGTGCAGACCCAGTACTTC.

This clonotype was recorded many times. CDR3 sequence: CASSLVGRDYTF. CDR3 nucleotides: TGTGCCAGCAGCTTGGTGGGGAGGGACTACACCTTC. The chain joins TRBV5-6 to TRBJ1-2; D unclear. V shed 0 bases and J shed 10 bases, with 10 bases lying between them. Germline values: CDR1 SGHDT, CDR2 YYEEEE. The CDR3 is 12 residues long.

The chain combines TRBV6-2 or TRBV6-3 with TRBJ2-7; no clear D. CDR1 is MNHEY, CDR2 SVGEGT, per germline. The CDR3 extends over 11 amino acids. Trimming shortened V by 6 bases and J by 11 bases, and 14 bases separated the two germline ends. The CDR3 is CASSNKGIEYF. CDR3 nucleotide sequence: TGTGCCAGCAGCAACAAGGGAATTGAGTACTTC.

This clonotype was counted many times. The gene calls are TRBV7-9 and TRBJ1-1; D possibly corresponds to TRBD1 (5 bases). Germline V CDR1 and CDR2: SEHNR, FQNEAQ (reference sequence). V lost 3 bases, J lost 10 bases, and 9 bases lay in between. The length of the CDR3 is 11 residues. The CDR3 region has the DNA TGTGCCAGCAGCTTCGGGGGAAGAGCTTTCTTT. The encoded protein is CASSFGGRAFF.